Listed here are 32 T cell receptor beta chains from one sample, sequenced in a study of T cell repertoires in cytomegalovirus infection. MiXCR was run by TCRdb on the reads, yielding one entry per CDR3 protein. The sample contains some 230,000 distinct CDR3 sequences, approximately 22% of which appear only once. Sample: CD8+ T cells from PBMCs. The receptors originated from a human donor in good health (CMV status not recorded). Some clones in this sample may be carry-over from other donors' samples.

This sequence joins TRBV7-9 and TRBJ1-2; possibly TRBD1 for D (5 bases). The CDR3 consists of 15 residues. Germline CDR1 SEHNR, CDR2 FQNEAQ (reference sequence). Trimming stripped 1 base from V and 3 bases from J, with 12 bases between. The chain's CDR3 is CASSLGIGTDYGYTF. In DNA form, the CDR3 reads TGTGCCAGCAGCTTAGGAATCGGGACGGACTATGGCTACACCTTC.

This clonotype was seen many times. The CDR3 DNA follows: TGTGCCAGCAGCTTAGCAGGCAACAATCAGCCCCAGCATTTT. Translating it yields CASSLAGNNQPQHF. The chain recombines TRBV7-2 with TRBJ1-5; no clear D gene. This CDR3 spans 14 amino acids. V lost 0 bases to trimming and J lost 3 bases, with 6 bases between them. Germline values: CDR1 SGHTA, CDR2 FQGNSA.

This clonotype appeared many times. The V and J genes are TRBV7-9 and TRBJ2-1; D perhaps matches TRBD1 (6 bases). The CDR3 spans 14 residues. Trimming removed 1 base at V and 8 bases at J, with 12 bases between. Germline lookup yields CDR1 SEHNR and CDR2 FQNEAQ (reference sequence). The CDR3 DNA reads TGTGCCAGCAGCTTAGAAGGGACACAGGATGAGCAGTTCTTC. Its translation is CASSLEGTQDEQFF. The full variable domain, rest sourced from reference TRBV7-9 and TRBJ2-1, is DTGVSQNPRHKITKRGQNVTFRCDPISEHNRLYWYRQTLGQGPEFLTYFQNEAQLEKSRLLSDRFSAERPKGSFSTLEIQRTEQGDSAMYLCASSLEGTQDEQFFGPGTRLTVL.

This clonotype was detected a few times. The V call is TRBV25-1, the J call TRBJ1-2; D gene uncertain. V lost 4 bases and J lost 4, with 7 bases in between. Germline V gene lookup returns CDR1 MGHDK and CDR2 SYGVNS. The CDR3 covers 12 residues. The CDR3 loop is CASSADLYGYTF. CDR3 bases: TGTGCCAGCAGTGCGGACCTCTATGGCTACACCTTC.

CDR3 residues: CASSCAGGQYEQYF. The CDR3 DNA follows: TGTGCCAGCAGCTGCGCGGGGGGCCAGTACGAGCAGTACTTC. The rearrangement uses TRBV7-2 and TRBJ2-7, with TRBD2 matching over 8 bases. The CDR3 length is 14 residues. In germline, CDR1 is SGHTA, CDR2 FQGNSA. V trimming: 4 bases; J trimming: 4 bases; junction bases outside the gene matches: 6.

V is TRBV9 and J is TRBJ2-1, with TRBD2 matching over 9 bases. Germline assignment: CDR1 SGDLS and CDR2 YYNGEE. The V gene end was trimmed by 0 bases and the J gene end by 0 bases; junction bases not matched to a gene: 1. CDR3 size: 16 residues. CDR3 coding DNA: TGTGCCAGCAGCGTAGGCGGGGGGGCCTCCTACAATGAGCAGTTCTTC. It translates to CASSVGGGASYNEQFF.

V and J are TRBV2 and TRBJ1-2; 7 nucleotides agree with TRBD1. From germline, CDR1 is SNHLY and CDR2 FYNNEI. The CDR3 is 14 amino acids. The J segment lost 2 bases and the V segment lost 4 bases, leaving 4 bases of the junction unmatched. The CDR3 DNA reads as TGTGCCAGCAGTGTCCCGACAGGGAACTATGGCTACACCTTC. Encoded protein: CASSVPTGNYGYTF.

This clonotype was counted between two and nine times. This rearrangement joins TRBV2 to TRBJ2-7; either TRBD1 or TRBD2 may supply D (5 bases each). Looked up from germline, CDR1 is SNHLY and CDR2 is FYNNEI. V shed 4 bases and J shed 8 bases, with 6 bases lying between them. The CDR3 has 10 amino acids. The CDR3 reads CASSVGQQYF. CDR3 DNA: TGTGCCAGCAGTGTGGGACAGCAGTACTTC.

This clonotype was counted at least ten times. The V call is TRBV28, the J call TRBJ2-7, with D perhaps matching TRBD2 (6 bases). Germline lookup yields CDR1 MDHEN and CDR2 SYDVKM. The CDR3 is 15 amino acids. The ends were cut back, 5 bases at V and 0 bases at J, with 14 bases in the middle. CDR3 loop: CASSAVGGLSYEQYF. Written as DNA, the CDR3 is TGTGCCAGCAGTGCAGTGGGGGGTCTCTCCTACGAGCAGTACTTC. Full variable domain (missing parts from reference TRBV28 and TRBJ2-7): DVKVTQSSRYLVKRTGEKVFLECVQDMDHENMFWYRQDPGLGLRLIYFSYDVKMKEKGDIPEGYSVSREKKERFSLILESASTNQTSMYLCASSAVGGLSYEQYFGPGTRLTVT.

This clonotype was observed a few times. V and J are TRBV28 and TRBJ1-3, with unresolved D. Per the germline V gene, CDR1 is MDHEN and CDR2 is SYDVKM. CDR3 length: 15 residues. Trimming took off 5 bases at V and 0 bases at J, with 11 bases between the two ends. Here the CDR3 reads CASSPPSVSGNTIYF. The DNA for the CDR3 is TGTGCCAGCAGTCCCCCGTCCGTCTCTGGAAACACCATATATTTT.

This clonotype was detected many times. V is TRBV12-5 and J is TRBJ2-1, with a possible D match to TRBD1 (5 bases). The length of the CDR3 is 13 residues. CDR1 and CDR2 from the germline V gene are LGHNT and FRNRAP. V was trimmed by 5 bases and J by 3 bases, leaving 8 bases between them. The CDR3 coding sequence is TGTGCTAGTGGTCCGGACATCTACAATGAGCAGTTCTTC. This translates into CASGPDIYNEQFF.

This clonotype was seen only a few times. The chain joins TRBV6-5 to TRBJ2-7; TRBD2 might be the D (5 bases). The V gene's germline CDR1 is MNHEY and CDR2 SVGAGI. This CDR3 comprises 14 residues. Trimming removed 2 bases from V and 4 bases from J, with 12 bases in between. CDR3 loop: CASSYRESEYEQYF. DNA of the CDR3: TGTGCCAGCAGTTACAGGGAGTCTGAATACGAGCAGTACTTC.

As regards this clonotype: It may be a read error: a sequence one base away is much more abundant. J is TRBJ2-1 and V is TRBV7-2; 7 bases map to TRBD2. Trimming cost V 10 bases and J 2 bases; bases outside gene matches: 14. This CDR3 region has 16 residues. The V gene's germline CDR1 is SGHTA and CDR2 FQGNSA. The CDR3: CANRNEASGPYNEQFF. The DNA of the CDR3 is TGTGCCAACAGAAACGAAGCTAGCGGTCCCTACAATGAGCAGTTCTTC.

This clonotype was seen a few times. The J gene is TRBJ2-1, the V gene TRBV28; 12 bases match TRBD2. There are 16 residues in the CDR3. Germline V gene data show CDR1 as MDHEN and CDR2 as SYDVKM. V shed 4 bases, J shed 8 bases, and the junction held 9 bases outside the gene matches. In DNA form, the CDR3 reads TGTGCCAGCAGTTCCGGACTAGCGGGACTGGGGGATGAGCAGTTCTTC. Translation: CASSSGLAGLGDEQFF.

The rearrangement links TRBV6-1 to TRBJ2-5; TRBD1 or TRBD2 may be the D gene (5 bases each). Germline loops: CDR1 MNHNS, CDR2 SASEGT. V was cut by 8 bases and J by 1 base, with 14 bases left in between. The CDR3 has 14 residues. The CDR3 loop reads CASRPRGTQETQYF. CDR3 bases: TGTGCCAGCCGCCCCCGGGGCACCCAAGAGACCCAGTACTTC.

This clonotype was observed a few times. The J gene is TRBJ2-7, the V gene TRBV14, with 8 bases identical to TRBD2. With 7 bases clipped from V and 0 bases from J, the junction kept 2 bases outside the gene matches. This CDR3 is 13 amino acids long. Germline V gives CDR1 SGHDN, CDR2 FVKESK. The CDR3 protein is CASNGGDSYEQYF. The CDR3 coding sequence is TGTGCCAGCAACGGGGGGGACTCCTACGAGCAGTACTTC. Full variable domain (missing parts from reference TRBV14 and TRBJ2-7): EAGVTQFPSHSVIEKGQTVTLRCDPISGHDNLYWYRRVMGKEIKFLLHFVKESKQDESGMPNNRFLAERTGGTYSTLKVQPAELEDSGVYFCASNGGDSYEQYFGPGTRLTVT.

The rearrangement joins TRBV6-2 or TRBV6-3 to TRBJ2-7; TRBD1 agrees at 10 bases. The V gene end was trimmed by 5 bases and the J gene end by 3 bases; junction bases not matched to a gene: 7. The CDR3 is 15 residues long. Germline V gene data show CDR1 as MNHEY and CDR2 as SVGEGT. CDR3 nucleotide sequence: TGTGCCAGCAGTCACACCGGGACAGGGGTCTACGAGCAGTACTTC. Encoded protein: CASSHTGTGVYEQYF.

This clonotype was seen repeatedly, ten times or more. The chain links TRBV7-9 to TRBJ2-2; D is unresolved. Trimming took 1 base from V and 6 from J, leaving 3 bases between them. CDR1 is SEHNR and CDR2 is FQNEAQ in the germline V gene (reference sequence). The CDR3 totals 12 residues. CDR3 bases: TGTGCCAGCAGCTTAGTCCCCGGGGAGCTGTTTTTT. Translation: CASSLVPGELFF.

This clonotype appeared many times. This rearrangement joins TRBV7-9 to TRBJ1-5; a weak D match, TRBD1 (5 bases). Trimming left V 4 bases short and J 7 bases short, with 8 bases between. The CDR3 covers 12 residues. Germline V CDR1 and CDR2: SEHNR, FQNEAQ (reference sequence). The DNA of the CDR3 is TGTGCCAGCAGCTACGGGGCACAGCCCCAGCATTTT. It codes for CASSYGAQPQHF.

The chain carries TRBV2 and TRBJ2-7, with D possibly matching TRBD2 (6 bases). CDR3 length equals 15 residues. Germline V gene sequence: CDR1 SNHLY, CDR2 FYNNEI. V dropped 2 bases and J dropped 2 bases, with 13 bases sitting between them. Here the CDR3 reads CASSERRTGAYEQYF. The CDR3 bases are TGTGCCAGCAGTGAAAGGAGAACGGGAGCCTACGAGCAGTACTTC.

The J gene is TRBJ2-7, the V gene TRBV6-6; 14 nucleotides agree with TRBD2. CDR3 length: 15 amino acids. Germline V gene data show CDR1 as MNHNY and CDR2 as SVGAGI (reference sequence). V was clipped by 5 bases and J by 0 bases; unmatched bases: 0. CDR3 in amino acids: CASSGLAGGSYEQYF. The CDR3, as DNA: TGTGCCAGCAGTGGACTAGCGGGGGGCTCCTACGAGCAGTACTTC.

DNA of the CDR3: TGTGCCAGCAGCACCGGGGACCCGAGGCATGAGCAGTTCTTC. Translating gives CASSTGDPRHEQFF. The chain carries TRBV28 and TRBJ2-1; D may be TRBD1 or TRBD2 (5 bases each). V shed 6 bases and J shed 8 bases, with 17 bases lying between them. Germline V gene lookup returns CDR1 MDHEN and CDR2 SYDVKM. CDR3 length: 14 residues.

This rearrangement joins TRBV20-1 to TRBJ2-3, with TRBD2 matching over 8 bases. Germline V gene data show CDR1 as DFQATT and CDR2 as SNEGSKA (reference sequence). The CDR3 sequence is 13 residues long. The ends lost 3 bases at V and 6 bases at J; junction bases unmatched: 5. The CDR3: CSASGGLGDTQYF. CDR3 sequence (DNA): TGCAGTGCTAGCGGGGGACTAGGGGATACGCAGTATTTT.

This clonotype was seen at least ten times. J is TRBJ1-1 and V is TRBV18; the D is unclear. CDR1 is KGHSH, CDR2 LQKENI, per germline. The CDR3 is 12 amino acids. V was shortened by 2 bases and J by 7 bases, with 8 bases between the two germline ends. The DNA of the CDR3 is TGTGCCAGCTCACCAGGGAGTGGTGAAGCTTTCTTT. Protein product: CASSPGSGEAFF.

The chain couples TRBV28 to TRBJ1-3, with 7 bases lining up with TRBD1. This CDR3 has 15 amino acids. Germline V lookup: CDR1 MDHEN, CDR2 SYDVKM. J lost 2 bases, V lost 3 bases, and 4 bases had no gene match. This CDR3 reads CASSFGQGAGNTIYF. CDR3 coding DNA: TGTGCCAGCAGTTTTGGGCAGGGGGCTGGAAACACCATATATTTT. Full variable domain (missing parts from reference TRBV28 and TRBJ1-3): DVKVTQSSRYLVKRTGEKVFLECVQDMDHENMFWYRQDPGLGLRLIYFSYDVKMKEKGDIPEGYSVSREKKERFSLILESASTNQTSMYLCASSFGQGAGNTIYFGEGSWLTVV.

The rearrangement uses TRBV20-1 and TRBJ2-3; 9 bases are shared with TRBD2. V trimming: 6 bases; J trimming: 2 bases; junction bases outside the gene matches: 3. CDR1 and CDR2 (germline): DFQATT, SNEGSKA (reference sequence). There are 13 residues in the CDR3. The CDR3 DNA sequence: TGCAGTGCCAAGGGACTAGCCACAGATACGCAGTATTTT. This gives the protein CSAKGLATDTQYF.

This clonotype was seen a few times. V usage is TRBV24-1 and J usage is TRBJ2-2, with no clear D. The V end lost 6 bases, the J end lost 6 bases, and 7 bases lay between the germline ends. Germline V lookup: CDR1 KGHDR, CDR2 SFDVKD. The CDR3 loop spans 12 amino acids. CDR3 protein: CATSWGPGELFF. CDR3 DNA: TGTGCCACCAGTTGGGGTCCCGGGGAGCTGTTTTTT.

This clonotype has a handful of counts. The chain couples TRBV27 to TRBJ1-1; 10 bases are shared with TRBD1. The CDR3 has 12 residues. V gave up 6 bases and J gave up 7 bases; unmatched junction bases: 2. Germline CDR1 is MNHEY and CDR2 is SMNVEV (reference sequence). The chain's CDR3 is CASRGQGFEAFF. The CDR3 bases are TGTGCCAGCAGGGGACAGGGGTTTGAAGCTTTCTTT.

The chain uses TRBV25-1 and TRBJ1-1; TRBD1 is a possible D gene (5 bases). Germline CDR1 reads MGHDK; CDR2 reads SYGVNS. Trimming took 2 bases from V and 1 from J, leaving 11 bases between them. The CDR3 sequence is 15 residues long. CDR3 sequence (DNA): TGTGCCAGCAGTGAAGGGGCCACAGGGAACACTGAAGCTTTCTTT. Protein sequence: CASSEGATGNTEAFF.

Ten or more counts support this clonotype. V and J are TRBV7-2 and TRBJ1-2; D remains unclear. V lost 1 base and J 5 bases, leaving 11 bases between the germline ends. This CDR3 contains 14 residues. The germline gives CDR1 SGHTA, CDR2 FQGNSA. The chain's CDR3 is CASSLVEADYGYTF. In nucleotides, the CDR3 is TGTGCCAGCAGCTTAGTCGAGGCGGATTATGGCTACACCTTC.

This sequence joins TRBV29-1 and TRBJ1-1; D is ambiguous. The germline V and J ends were trimmed by 7 bases and 1 base, with 25 bases remaining between them. The germline CDR1 and CDR2 sequences are SQVTM and ANQGSEA. This CDR3 has 17 residues. CDR3 amino acids: CSEATLLSVAGNTEAFF. The CDR3 nucleotides are TGCAGCGAAGCTACCCTCCTTTCGGTGGCTGGGAACACTGAAGCTTTCTTT.

The rearrangement joins TRBV7-6 to TRBJ2-1; D assignment may be TRBD1 or TRBD2 (6 bases each). The V and J ends lost 5 bases and 0 bases respectively, with 17 bases between them. Germline V gene lookup returns CDR1 SGHVS and CDR2 FNYEAQ. The CDR3 length is 17 residues. CDR3 sequence reads: CASSAGGGLSSYNEQFF. DNA for the CDR3: TGTGCCAGCAGCGCCGGGGGCGGGTTAAGCTCCTACAATGAGCAGTTCTTC.